This TCR beta chain is drawn from a study of sequential checkpoint blockade in melanoma. On the study more broadly: Randomization was 1:1 between first-line nivolumab→ipilimumab and ipilimumab→nivolumab. Each arm's sequence ended with maintenance nivolumab.

Documented treatment: randomized to nivolumab then ipilimumab (arm A) or the reverse (arm B). Patients had received no earlier DNA-damaging chemotherapy. From thawed PBMCs, live CD3+CD8+ cells negative for CD19 and CD56 were sorted. Sequencing was performed with immunoSEQ multiplex PCR; in TCRdb, only in-frame clones are kept and a portion is missing. The data hold more than 11,000 clones, with 52% observed a single time. CDR3 length equals 14 residues. J gave up 6 bases and V 1 base, and 4 bases lay outside the gene matches. Germline CDR1 and CDR2: SGHDT and YYEEEE. This sequence was found in a human donor with melanoma. The chain employs TRBV5-6 and TRBJ2-3; 8 bases are a match to TRBD1. This sample comprised CD8+ T cells sorted from blood (inferred from file names), obtained from a patient given nivolumab and ipilimumab in sequence. The CDR3 here is CASSLPQGADTQYF. The DNA of the CDR3 is TGTGCCAGCAGCTTGCCGCAGGGGGCTGATACGCAGTATTTT.